This is a list of T cell receptor beta chains from one sample in a study of T cell clonotyping in hematopoietic cell transplantation. Profiled with immunoSEQ multiplex PCR; TCRdb holds only in-frame clones, not every one. The top ten hold approximately 8.4% of the sample, which has some 18,000 clones, 86% seen once. This specimen consisted of peripheral blood mononuclear cells, obtained before stem cell transplant. The receptors were sampled from a man aged 45-65 years with acute myeloid leukemia. Some clones in this sample may be carry-over from other donors' samples. The CDR3 runs from the conserved cysteine through the conserved F or W. Each record gives: D gene, J gene, V gene, clone size, CDR3 protein, CDR3 DNA. D genes are given only for firm matches. Clone size is given for some rows only: seen once, a few or many times, or a class if the clone is expanded.

>.|TRBJ1-2|TRBV5-5|.
CASSRGGTGYGYTF
TGTGCCAGCAGCCGTGGGGGTACTGGCTATGGCTACACCTTC
>TRBD2|TRBJ2-2|TRBV4-1|.
CASSQDGGANTGELFF
TGCGCCAGCAGCCAAGACGGGGGGGCTAACACCGGGGAGCTGTTTTTT
>TRBD1|TRBJ2-7|TRBV4-3|.
CASSQTGTGAYEQYF
TGCGCCAGCAGCCAAACCGGGACAGGGGCCTACGAGCAGTACTTC
>TRBD2|TRBJ2-5|TRBV6-5|.
CASSYSTSGGAGTQYF
TGTGCCAGCAGTTACTCGACTAGCGGGGGGGCTGGGACCCAGTACTTC
>TRBD1|TRBJ2-7|TRBV19|.
CASSREWTGEFEQYF
TGTGCCAGTAGTAGAGAGTGGACAGGGGAGTTCGAGCAGTACTTC
>TRBD1|TRBJ2-7|TRBV6-4|.
CASSESKGQGIGRYSYEQYF
TGTGCCAGCAGTGAAAGTAAGGGACAGGGGATAGGGCGTTACTCCTACGAGCAGTACTTC
>TRBD1|TRBJ2-7|TRBV19|.
CASSLGQGLSYEQYF
TGTGCCAGTAGTTTAGGACAGGGGCTCTCCTACGAGCAGTACTTC
>TRBD1|TRBJ2-5|TRBV7-9|.
CASSLARGTGGRETQYF
TGTGCCAGCAGCTTAGCCAGAGGGACAGGGGGCAGAGAGACCCAGTACTTC
>.|TRBJ2-5|TRBV27|.
CATSPRGRETQYF
TGTGCCACCTCCCCTCGCGGTCGAGAGACCCAGTACTTC
>.|TRBJ2-5|TRBV9|.
CASSGPVGETQYF
TGTGCCAGCAGCGGACCAGTCGGGGAGACCCAGTACTTC
>TRBD1|TRBJ1-2|TRBV18|.
CASSPRTGYGYTF
TGTGCCAGCTCACCCAGGACAGGCTATGGCTACACCTTC
>.|TRBJ1-1|TRBV23-1|.
CASSQNDQGNTEAFF
TGCGCCAGCAGTCAGAATGATCAGGGGAACACTGAAGCTTTCTTT
>.|TRBJ2-2|TRBV5-5|.
CASSLVQGLTGELFF
TGTGCCAGCAGCTTGGTTCAGGGACTCACCGGGGAGCTGTTTTTT
>.|TRBJ1-6|TRBV2|once
CASRDRTENNSPLHF
TGTGCCAGCAGAGATAGGACAGAGAATAATTCACCCCTCCACTTT
>.|TRBJ1-5|TRBV6-5|.
CASSSGGSGNQPQHF
TGTGCCAGCAGCTCCGGGGGGAGTGGGAATCAGCCCCAGCATTTT
>.|TRBJ1-2|TRBV27|.
CASSLAGIEGYTF
TGTGCCAGCAGTTTGGCCGGCATAGAAGGCTACACCTTC
>.|TRBJ2-7|TRBV15|.
CATSRNRDRPSEQYF
TGTGCCACCAGCAGGAACCGGGACCGGCCGAGTGAGCAGTACTTC
>TRBD1|TRBJ1-2|TRBV7-2|.
CASSSRDRHGYTF
TGTGCCAGCAGCTCCAGGGACAGGCATGGCTACACCTTC
>.|TRBJ1-6|TRBV27|.
CASSYMTARNSPLHF
TGTGCCAGCAGTTACATGACAGCCCGAAATTCACCCCTCCACTTT
>.|TRBJ2-7|TRBV6-5|.
CASARGSSMSYEQYF
TGTGCCAGCGCCAGAGGATCTTCCATGTCCTACGAGCAGTACTTC
>TRBD2|TRBJ2-1|TRBV9|.
CASSVGASGGYNEQFF
TGTGCCAGCAGCGTAGGAGCTAGCGGGGGATACAATGAGCAGTTCTTC
>.|TRBJ2-4|TRBV25-1|.
CASSAGNIQYF
TGTGCCAGCAGTGCCGGGAACATTCAGTACTTC
>TRBD1|TRBJ1-5|TRBV19|once
CASSDRGYSNQPQHF
TGTGCCAGTAGTGACAGGGGTTATAGCAATCAGCCCCAGCATTTT
>.|TRBJ2-3|TRBV4-3|.
CASSQAGDTQYF
TGCGCCAGCAGCCAAGCGGGGGATACGCAGTATTTT
>.|TRBJ1-1|TRBV6-1|.
CASRFGRENTEAFF
TGTGCCAGTCGGTTTGGGAGGGAAAACACTGAAGCTTTCTTT
>.|TRBJ1-5|TRBV21-1|.
CASNTGQNSDGQPQHF
TGTGCCAGCAACACCGGACAGAATTCTGATGGTCAGCCCCAGCATTTT
>TRBD1|TRBJ1-4|TRBV6-1|.
CASSEPGQPPDIVFF
TGTGCCAGCAGTGAACCGGGACAGCCACCTGACATCGTGTTTTTT
>.|TRBJ1-1|TRBV5-1|.
CASSLGQKVEAFF
TGCGCCAGCAGCTTGGGACAGAAGGTCGAAGCTTTCTTT
>.|TRBJ2-7|TRBV5-1|.
CASSSRQRGSEQYF
TGCGCCAGCAGCTCCCGACAAAGGGGGAGCGAGCAGTACTTC